A selection of T cell receptor beta chains follows, all from one sample in a study of radiation and T cells in renal cell carcinoma. Repertoires were generated with immunoSEQ multiplex PCR, while TCRdb's copy carries only in-frame clones and drops some. The sample lists 130,000 to 150,000 clones, about 88% occurring once. Sequencing used blood, obtained from a patient whose treatment included radiotherapy and nephrectomy. The receptors were sampled from a woman between 45 and 65 years old with renal cell carcinoma. The CDR3 runs from the conserved cysteine through the conserved F or W. The D gene is left open where the match is weak.

CDR3 DNA	CDR3 protein	V gene	J gene	D gene
TGTGCTAGTGGTTTGGTATTGGGCGGTGGGGACACTGAAGCTTTCTTT	CASGLVLGGGDTEAFF	TRBV12-5	TRBJ1-1	-
TGTGCCAGCACCGACAGGGTATCGAACACCGGGGAGCTGTTTTTT	CASTDRVSNTGELFF	TRBV7-3	TRBJ2-2	TRBD1
TGTGCCAGCAGCTTTACTAGGGAAGAGACCCAGTACTTC	CASSFTREETQYF	TRBV11-3	TRBJ2-5	-
TGTGCCAGCAGCGTATACGAAGTCCCCTACGAGCAGTACTTC	CASSVYEVPYEQYF	TRBV9	TRBJ2-7	-
TGTGCCAGCAGCTTACAGCCCTTTCGGGCCTACTATGGCTACACCTTC	CASSLQPFRAYYGYTF	TRBV7-9	TRBJ1-2	-
TGTGCCACCAGCCCTCTGAGCGGGGGGCTAGGAGATACGCAGTATTTT	CATSPLSGGLGDTQYF	TRBV15	TRBJ2-3	TRBD2
TGTGCCAGCAGCTCATATATGGGGAGCTACACCTTC	CASSSYMGSYTF	TRBV11-2	TRBJ1-2	-
TGTGCCAGCAGCCCGGGGGATACGCAGTATTTT	CASSPGDTQYF	TRBV2	TRBJ2-3	-
TGTGCCAGTAGTACAAACAGAAACACTGAAGCTTTCTTT	CASSTNRNTEAFF	TRBV19	TRBJ1-1	-
TGTGCCAGTAGTACGACAGGGATAAATGAAAAACTGTTTTTT	CASSTTGINEKLFF	TRBV19	TRBJ1-4	TRBD1